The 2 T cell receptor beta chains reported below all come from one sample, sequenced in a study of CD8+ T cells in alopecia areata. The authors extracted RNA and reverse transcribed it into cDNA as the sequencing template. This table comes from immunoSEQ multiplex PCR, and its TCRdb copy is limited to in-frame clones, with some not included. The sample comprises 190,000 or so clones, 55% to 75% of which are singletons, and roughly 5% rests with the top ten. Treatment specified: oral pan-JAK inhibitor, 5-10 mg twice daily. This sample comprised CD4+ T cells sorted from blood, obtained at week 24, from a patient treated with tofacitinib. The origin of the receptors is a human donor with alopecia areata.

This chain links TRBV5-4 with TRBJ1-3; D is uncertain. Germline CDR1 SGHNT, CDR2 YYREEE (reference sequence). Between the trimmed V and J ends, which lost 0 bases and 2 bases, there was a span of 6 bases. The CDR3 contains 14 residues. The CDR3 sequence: CASSLGQAGNTIYF. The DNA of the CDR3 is TGTGCCAGCAGCTTGGGGCAGGCTGGAAACACCATATATTTT.

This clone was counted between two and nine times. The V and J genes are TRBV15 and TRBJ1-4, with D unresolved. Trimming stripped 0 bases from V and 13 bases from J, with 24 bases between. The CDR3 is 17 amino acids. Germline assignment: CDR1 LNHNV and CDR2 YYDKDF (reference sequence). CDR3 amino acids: CATSRDGAGFNEKRLFF. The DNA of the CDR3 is TGTGCCACCAGCAGAGATGGAGCGGGATTTAATGAAAAGCGACTGTTTTTT.